The 13 T cell receptor beta chains below were found in one sample sequenced in a study of T cell clones after liver transplantation. Here immunoSEQ multiplex PCR was the method, and the copy in TCRdb shows in-frame clones only, minus some. Of 65,000 to 80,000 clones in the sample, 70% to 90% were seen once. The sequencing here drew on CD4+ T cells from blood, taken at the 22-month timepoint. The receptors were sampled from a human patient who received a liver transplant. The T cells may partly be graft donor cells.

V usage is TRBV6-1 and J usage is TRBJ2-3; TRBD2 matches at 8 bases. Looked up from germline, CDR1 is MNHNS and CDR2 is SASEGT. J gave up 2 bases and V 7 bases, and 8 bases lay outside the gene matches. This CDR3 has 15 residues. CDR3: CASTAGGTPTDTQYF. CDR3 bases: TGTGCCAGCACGGCGGGGGGTACTCCCACAGATACGCAGTATTTT.

The chain recombines TRBV5-6 with TRBJ2-3, with 12 bases lining up with TRBD1. CDR1 SGHDT and CDR2 YYEEEE come from the germline V gene. This CDR3 comprises 16 residues. After removal of 5 bases from V and 5 bases from J, the junction contained 9 bases not matched to a gene. The CDR3 is CASRAAGTGGRDTQYF. CDR3 sequence (DNA): TGTGCCAGCAGGGCCGCCGGGACAGGGGGCAGAGATACGCAGTATTTT.

V and J are TRBV28 and TRBJ1-2, with D uncertain. The CDR3 runs to 14 residues. Trimming took 3 bases from V and 2 from J, leaving 10 bases between them. The germline V gene has CDR1 MDHEN and CDR2 SYDVKM. The CDR3 spells CASSFNNLNYGYTF. The CDR3 nucleotides are TGTGCCAGCAGTTTTAACAACCTAAACTATGGCTACACCTTC.

The chain has TRBV30 and TRBJ2-2; D not certain. The CDR3 has 14 amino acids. The germline V gene encodes CDR1 GTSNPN and CDR2 SVGIG (reference sequence). V dropped 2 bases and J dropped 5 bases, with 12 bases sitting between them. CDR3 in amino acids: CAWSRVTTTGELFF. The CDR3 DNA sequence: TGTGCCTGGAGTCGAGTAACGACGACCGGGGAGCTGTTTTTT. Variable domain in full (rest from reference TRBV30 and TRBJ2-2): SQTIHQWPATLVQPVGSPLSLECTVEGTSNPNLYWYRQAAGRGLQLLFYSVGIGQISSEVPQNLSASRPQDRQFILSSKKLLLSDSGFYLCAWSRVTTTGELFFGEGSRLTVL.

This rearrangement joins TRBV6-1 to TRBJ2-7, with TRBD1 identical over 7 bases. CDR3 length: 15 amino acids. The trim removed 0 bases at V and 1 base at J, leaving 3 bases unmatched. Germline V gives CDR1 MNHNS, CDR2 SASEGT. The CDR3 region is CASSEAHRGSYEQYF. CDR3 bases: TGTGCCAGCAGTGAAGCGCACAGGGGTTCCTACGAGCAGTACTTC.

The genes are TRBV4-2 and TRBJ2-5; TRBD2 matches 11 bases. Germline V CDR1 and CDR2: LGHNA, YNFKEQ. This CDR3 is 15 amino acids long. In nucleotides, the CDR3 is TGTGCGACGTCCGACGTAGCGGGGGGGCAAGAGACCCAGTACTTC. Translating gives CATSDVAGGQETQYF.

There are a few counts of this clone. The gene calls are TRBV4-1 and TRBJ2-3, with D tentatively TRBD2 (6 bases). Germline values: CDR1 MGHRA, CDR2 YSYEKL. V lost 0 bases and J lost 6, with 10 bases in between. The length of the CDR3 is 14 residues. The DNA for the CDR3 is TGCGCCAGCAGCCAAGATGGGAGGTTGGATACGCAGTATTTT. Translation: CASSQDGRLDTQYF.

J is TRBJ2-1 and V is TRBV7-2, with a weak D call TRBD2 (5 bases). The CDR3 is made up of 14 amino acids. Germline V gives CDR1 SGHTA, CDR2 FQGNSA. Between the trimmed V and J ends, which lost 0 bases and 8 bases, there was a span of 11 bases. For the CDR3, the DNA is TGTGCCAGCAGCTTAGCCGGCCCAGCGGATGAGCAGTTCTTC. It codes for CASSLAGPADEQFF.

The chain joins TRBV7-9 to TRBJ2-2; 7 positions agree with TRBD1. The CDR3 extends over 15 amino acids. CDR1 and CDR2 (germline): SEHNR, FQNEAQ (reference sequence). V shed 5 bases, J shed 1 base, and the junction held 4 bases outside the gene matches. Here the CDR3 DNA reads TGTGCCAGCAGCCCGGACAGGATGAACACCGGGGAGCTGTTTTTT. This gives the protein CASSPDRMNTGELFF.

This rearrangement joins TRBV13 to TRBJ1-4, with 9 bases that match TRBD1. Germline CDR1 and CDR2: PRHDT and FYEKMQ (reference sequence). CDR3 length: 15 amino acids. V shed 5 bases and J 8 bases; nucleotides not matched to a gene: 9. CDR3 nucleotide sequence: TGTGCCAGCAGCCTTCAAACCGGGACAGGGGAAAAACTGTTTTTT. It codes for CASSLQTGTGEKLFF.

V and J are TRBV28 and TRBJ2-5; tentative D call: TRBD1 (6 bases). CDR3 size: 15 residues. Trimming left V 8 bases short and J 3 bases short, with 19 bases between. Germline assignment: CDR1 MDHEN and CDR2 SYDVKM. The CDR3 is CASEKGYGQKETQYF. The CDR3 DNA reads TGTGCCAGCGAGAAAGGATATGGACAGAAAGAGACCCAGTACTTC.

The V call is TRBV10-3, the J call TRBJ1-2; D is unclear. CDR1 and CDR2 (germline): ENHRY, SYGVKD. The CDR3 has 13 residues. Trimming removed 0 bases from V and 13 bases from J, with 15 bases in between. CDR3 in amino acids: CAISESMSWQLTF. CDR3 DNA: TGTGCCATCAGTGAGTCAATGAGCTGGCAGCTCACCTTC.

The chain has TRBV5-6 and TRBJ2-2; D is unclear. The CDR3 has 16 amino acids. V shed 6 bases and J shed 6 bases, with 21 bases lying between them. CDR1 is SGHDT and CDR2 is YYEEEE in the germline V gene. CDR3 protein: CASTWFTGVIAGELFF. Written as DNA, the CDR3 is TGTGCCAGCACGTGGTTTACTGGGGTTATTGCCGGGGAGCTGTTTTTT.